These T cell receptor beta chains were read from a single sample in a study of T cell responses to AZD1222 COVID-19 vaccine. Sequencing used immunoSEQ multiplex PCR; TCRdb keeps in-frame clones, though not all of them. The sample shows 100,000 to 150,000 clones, approximately 86% of them seen only once. The sample was peripheral blood, taken 28 days after the second AZD1222 dose. The origin of the receptors is an adult who received the AZD1222 COVID-19 vaccine. Both conserved end residues are part of each CDR3. Fields, in order: J gene, clone size, V gene, D gene, CDR3 protein, CDR3 DNA. D genes are given only for firm matches. The size field is filled for only some rows; it gives once, few, many or a size class.

TRBJ1-5 | . | TRBV27 | . | CASRLYSNQPQHF | TGTGCCAGCAGACTTTATAGCAATCAGCCCCAGCATTTT
TRBJ1-5 | . | TRBV28 | . | CASSLSAASRNQPQHF | TGTGCCAGCAGTTTAAGTGCGGCGTCTCGCAATCAGCCCCAGCATTTT
TRBJ2-2 | . | TRBV19 | TRBD2 | CASPSPSGGFGELFF | TGTGCCAGCCCGTCTCCTAGCGGGGGGTTCGGGGAGCTGTTTTTT
TRBJ2-5 | . | TRBV7-9 | . | CASSWGAEGTQYF | TGTGCCAGCAGCTGGGGGGCTGAGGGGACCCAGTACTTC
TRBJ2-7 | . | TRBV23-1 | TRBD2 | CASRTSELIYEQYF | TGCGCCAGCAGGACTAGCGAGCTAATCTACGAGCAGTACTTC
TRBJ2-2 | . | TRBV4-2 | . | CASSRSTETGELFF | TGTGCCAGCAGCCGATCGACGGAGACCGGGGAGCTGTTTTTT
TRBJ1-2 | few | TRBV7-8 | . | CASSTRTAMAYTF | TGTGCCAGCAGCACCCGGACAGCTATGGCCTACACCTTC
TRBJ1-6 | . | TRBV6-5 | TRBD1 | CASRYRGSPLHF | TGTGCCAGCAGATACAGGGGTTCACCCCTCCACTTT
TRBJ2-3 | . | TRBV5-4 | TRBD2 | CASSLFTSGVLDTQYF | TGTGCCAGCAGCTTGTTCACTAGCGGGGTCCTGGATACGCAGTATTTT
TRBJ1-2 | . | TRBV11-2 | . | CASSPRGALFTF | TGTGCCAGCAGCCCCCGGGGAGCTTTGTTCACCTTC
TRBJ1-2 | once | TRBV19 | TRBD1 | CASSIYLTTGGTWGYTF | TGTGCCAGTAGTATATATCTAACGACAGGGGGCACCTGGGGCTACACCTTC
TRBJ1-1 | . | TRBV7-9 | . | CASSLYENTEAFF | TGTGCCAGCAGCTTATACGAGAACACTGAAGCTTTCTTT
TRBJ2-4 | few | TRBV7-2 | TRBD2 | CASSFSSGLAKNIQYF | TGTGCCAGCAGCTTTTCTAGCGGCCTAGCCAAAAACATTCAGTACTTC
TRBJ2-3 | . | TRBV18 | TRBD2 | CASSPPGGVTDTQYF | TGTGCCAGCTCACCACCTGGGGGGGTCACAGATACGCAGTATTTT
TRBJ2-4 | . | TRBV6-5 | TRBD1 | CASSGDRVKNIQYF | TGTGCCAGCAGCGGGGACAGGGTTAAAAACATTCAGTACTTC
TRBJ2-3 | . | TRBV3-1/TRBV3-2 | . | CASSQGAGDTQYF | TGTGCCAGCAGCCAAGGGGCTGGGGATACGCAGTATTTT
TRBJ1-2 | once | TRBV6-5 | . | CATRQTNYGYTF | TGTGCCACCCGACAAACAAACTATGGCTACACCTTC
TRBJ1-2 | . | TRBV6-5 | . | CASSYSRVGYGYTF | TGTGCCAGCAGTTACTCGAGGGTAGGCTATGGCTACACCTTC
TRBJ1-2 | once | TRBV3-1/TRBV3-2 | . | CASSQDSVRYTF | TGTGCCAGCAGCCAGGACAGCGTGCGCTACACCTTC
TRBJ1-4 | . | TRBV19 | . | CASSPPGLPEKLFF | TGTGCCAGTAGCCCCCCGGGCTTACCAGAAAAACTGTTTTTT
TRBJ2-5 | . | TRBV5-1 | . | CASSRSSGQQETQYF | TGCGCCAGCAGCCGTTCATCTGGACAGCAAGAGACCCAGTACTTC
TRBJ2-3 | . | TRBV23-1 | . | CASSLRQISTDTQYF | TGCGCCAGCAGTCTCCGCCAGATTAGCACAGATACGCAGTATTTT
TRBJ1-1 | . | TRBV28 | . | CASSFSERSEAFF | TGTGCCAGCAGTTTCTCCGAGAGGTCTGAAGCTTTCTTT
TRBJ1-1 | . | TRBV18 | . | CASSHQANTEAFF | TGTGCCAGCTCCCACCAGGCGAACACTGAAGCTTTCTTT
TRBJ1-3 | few | TRBV9 | . | CASSGGGTQGNTIYF | TGTGCCAGCAGCGGTGGGGGGACGCAAGGAAACACCATATATTTT
TRBJ1-1 | once | TRBV5-4 | . | CASSLNRLNTEAFF | TGTGCCAGCAGCTTAAACAGGCTGAACACTGAAGCTTTCTTT
TRBJ2-1 | . | TRBV6-5 | . | CASRNTNNEQFF | TGTGCCAGCCGAAACACAAACAATGAGCAGTTCTTC
TRBJ2-7 | few | TRBV6-1 | TRBD2 | CASSEAGGSSYEQYF | TGTGCCAGCAGTGAAGCGGGGGGGAGCTCCTACGAGCAGTACTTC
TRBJ1-6 | . | TRBV28 | . | CASSLALSNSPLHF | TGTGCCAGCAGTTTGGCCCTCAGTAATTCACCCCTCCACTTT
TRBJ1-2 | . | TRBV27 | . | CASSPGHLKMGLYGYTF | TGTGCCAGTAGTCCGGGACACCTCAAGATGGGCTTATATGGCTACACCTTC
TRBJ1-2 | . | TRBV19 | . | CASSYQSTGPYYGYTF | TGTGCCAGTAGTTACCAATCAACAGGGCCCTACTATGGCTACACCTTC
TRBJ1-5 | . | TRBV3-1/TRBV3-2 | TRBD1 | CASSPLGGGSNQPQHF | TGTGCCAGCAGCCCCTTAGGGGGCGGAAGCAATCAGCCCCAGCATTTT
TRBJ1-5 | . | TRBV19 | . | CASKRSGQPQHF | TGTGCCAGTAAACGTAGTGGGCAGCCCCAGCATTTT
TRBJ2-7 | . | TRBV7-2 | . | CASEGTGVYEQYF | TGTGCCAGCGAAGGGACGGGGGTCTACGAGCAGTACTTC
TRBJ1-5 | . | TRBV6-5 | TRBD1 | CASSLTGGASQPQHF | TGTGCCAGCAGCCTGACAGGGGGCGCGAGTCAGCCCCAGCATTTT
TRBJ1-3 | . | TRBV9 | . | CASSVGDLGNTIYF | TGTGCCAGCAGCGTAGGAGACTTGGGAAACACCATATATTTT
TRBJ1-1 | . | TRBV5-1 | . | CASSLSADTEAFF | TGCGCCAGCAGCTTGTCTGCGGACACTGAAGCTTTCTTT
TRBJ2-5 | . | TRBV20-1 | TRBD2 | CSASTLNGGEETQYF | TGCAGTGCTAGTACCCTAAACGGGGGGGAGGAGACCCAGTACTTC
TRBJ1-1 | . | TRBV6-5 | TRBD1 | CASRHQGAATEAFF | TGTGCCAGCAGACATCAGGGGGCGGCTACTGAAGCTTTCTTT
TRBJ1-3 | . | TRBV25-1 | . | CASSDIGPSGNTIYF | TGTGCCAGCAGTGACATCGGACCCTCTGGAAACACCATATATTTT
TRBJ1-2 | once | TRBV3-1/TRBV3-2 | TRBD1 | CASSQDHFSVGTAIGFTF | TGTGCCAGCAGCCAAGATCATTTTTCCGTTGGGACAGCGATCGGGTTCACCTTC
TRBJ2-2 | few | TRBV27 | . | CASSLGSSAGELFF | TGTGCCAGCAGTTTAGGAAGCTCCGCCGGGGAGCTGTTTTTT
TRBJ1-4 | . | TRBV15 | . | CATSWGYNEKLFF | TGTGCCACCTCCTGGGGGTACAATGAAAAACTGTTTTTT
TRBJ1-2 | few | TRBV5-5 | . | CASTRGGSTNYGYTF | TGTGCCAGCACCCGGGGGGGCAGCACTAACTATGGCTACACCTTC
TRBJ2-1 | once | TRBV5-1 | . | CASSLDGYNEQFF | TGCGCCAGCAGCTTGGATGGTTACAATGAGCAGTTCTTC
TRBJ2-7 | . | TRBV18 | . | CASSPSRGGYEQYF | TGTGCCAGCTCACCATCCAGGGGAGGGTACGAGCAGTACTTC
TRBJ1-1 | . | TRBV19 | . | CASTGTPPRTEAFF | TGTGCCAGTACCGGGACTCCCCCTCGGACTGAAGCTTTCTTT
TRBJ1-1 | . | TRBV6-5 | . | CASSYEGLNTEAFF | TGTGCCAGCAGTTACGAGGGGCTGAACACTGAAGCTTTCTTT
TRBJ1-4 | . | TRBV5-1 | . | CASSPGTTNEKLFF | TGCGCCAGCAGCCCGGGGACAACTAATGAAAAACTGTTTTTT
TRBJ2-1 | . | TRBV4-3 | . | CASSGERMWGSNNEQFF | TGCGCCAGCAGCGGCGAAAGAATGTGGGGGTCGAACAATGAGCAGTTCTTC
TRBJ2-7 | . | TRBV29-1 | . | CSVENTYEQYF | TGCAGCGTTGAGAACACCTACGAGCAGTACTTC